The T cell receptor beta chain under discussion was sequenced for a study of chemoradiotherapy in HPV16-positive cancers. Study overall: A couple of HPV16-positive patients' cells yielded candidate HPV-specific clones and common motifs. Study conclusions and caveats: HPV-specific T cells were functionally defined from only two HPV16-positive patients. In HPV16-positive patients, HPV-responsive T-cell expansion tracked better recurrence-free survival.

A note on this clone: Its matching antigen is unknown.

The data were produced by immunoSEQ multiplex PCR, yet TCRdb's version contains in-frame clones alone and is incomplete. The sample shows tens of thousands of clones, approximately 88% of them seen only once. The V and J ends lost 0 bases and 2 bases respectively, with 10 bases between them. Germline V CDR1 and CDR2: SGHNT, YYREEE (reference sequence). The CDR3 has 15 amino acids. Repertoires were sampled repeatedly during chemoradiotherapy. This TCR came from a human donor with HPV-associated anogenital cancer. This chain connects TRBV5-4 to TRBJ2-3; tentatively, D is TRBD2 (6 bases). Sequencing was performed on blood, taken from a patient who underwent chemoradiotherapy. The CDR3 bases are TGTGCCAGCAGCTTGGTGGGGGGTCACACAGATACGCAGTATTTT. This encodes CASSLVGGHTDTQYF. Filled out from reference TRBV5-4 and TRBJ2-3, the complete variable domain reads ETGVTQSPTHLIKTRGQQVTLRCSSQSGHNTVSWYQQALGQGPQFIFQYYREEENGRGNFPPRFSGLQFPNYSSELNVNALELDDSALYLCASSLVGGHTDTQYFGPGTRLTVL.